The 14 T cell receptor beta chains presented below share a single source sample, sequenced in a study of shared T cell receptors in the human thymus. TCRdb's copy holds only in-frame clones and misses some; the assay was immunoSEQ multiplex PCR. The data hold 450,000 to 650,000 clones, with around 78% observed a single time. The data also belong to a second study, concerning human thymus T cells.

The sequenced material came from thymocytes. These receptor sequences come from a boy in the first two years of life with a congenital heart defect.

This chain links TRBV28 with TRBJ2-1; 9 bases align to TRBD1. This CDR3 region has 14 residues. Unmatched junction bases numbered 3, after V lost 6 bases and J lost 3 bases. Germline loops: CDR1 MDHEN, CDR2 SYDVKM. The chain's CDR3 is CASSDRGCYNEQFF. The CDR3 region has the DNA TGTGCCAGCAGCGACAGGGGGTGCTACAATGAGCAGTTCTTC.

Only one count was recorded for this clone. V and J are TRBV28 and TRBJ1-5; TRBD1 matches 7 bases. CDR1 is MDHEN, CDR2 SYDVKM, per germline. V lost 6 bases, J lost 2 bases, and 10 bases stayed unmatched. The CDR3 extends over 16 amino acids. The CDR3 protein is CASSTTGAYGNQPQHF. The CDR3 DNA follows: TGTGCCAGCAGCACTACAGGGGCCTATGGCAATCAGCCCCAGCATTTT. The entire variable domain, with the rest obtained from reference TRBV28 and TRBJ1-5, is as follows: DVKVTQSSRYLVKRTGEKVFLECVQDMDHENMFWYRQDPGLGLRLIYFSYDVKMKEKGDIPEGYSVSREKKERFSLILESASTNQTSMYLCASSTTGAYGNQPQHFGDGTRLSIL.

A few counts support this clone. The chain couples TRBV25-1 to TRBJ2-1; TRBD1 matches 8 bases. V lost 0 bases, J lost 1 base, and 8 bases stayed unmatched. Germline CDR1 is MGHDK and CDR2 is SYGVNS. The CDR3 totals 18 residues. The CDR3 sequence is CASSEYLGTGNSYNEQFF. The CDR3 DNA sequence: TGTGCCAGCAGTGAATATCTAGGGACAGGCAATTCCTACAATGAGCAGTTCTTC.

The CDR3 loop reads CASSLKGQFLNQPQHF. CDR3 nucleotide sequence: TGTGCCAGCAGTTTGAAAGGACAGTTCCTCAATCAGCCCCAGCATTTT. The V call is TRBV27, the J call TRBJ1-5; D is possibly TRBD1 (6 bases). Germline CDR1 and CDR2: MNHEY and SMNVEV (reference sequence). The V and J ends lost 3 bases and 3 bases respectively, with 15 bases between them. The CDR3 extends over 16 amino acids.

This chain joins TRBV13 and TRBJ1-3; no reliable D call. Trimming stripped 1 base from V and 0 bases from J, with 10 bases between. The CDR3 loop spans 16 amino acids. From germline, CDR1 is PRHDT and CDR2 FYEKMQ (reference sequence). CDR3: CASSLAPGPSGNTIYF. The CDR3 DNA is TGTGCCAGCAGCTTAGCCCCAGGCCCCTCTGGAAACACCATATATTTT.

The chain is built from TRBV30 and TRBJ2-3, with 7 bases that match TRBD1. The V and J ends lost 5 bases and 0 bases, in that order; junction bases with no gene match: 5. This CDR3 comprises 14 residues. CDR1 GTSNPN and CDR2 SVGIG come from the germline V gene (reference sequence). The DNA of the CDR3 is TGTGCCTGGGCTTCGGGACAGAGCACAGATACGCAGTATTTT. The encoded protein is CAWASGQSTDTQYF.

This clone has just a few counts. The chain links TRBV14 to TRBJ1-2; D not resolved. V dropped 0 bases and J dropped 6 bases, with 14 bases sitting between them. The germline gives CDR1 SGHDN, CDR2 FVKESK. CDR3 size: 15 residues. In DNA, the CDR3 is TGTGCCAGCAGCCAAGACGGTACGACGGGTGATGGCTACACCTTC. Encoded protein: CASSQDGTTGDGYTF.

This clone has just a few counts. The V call is TRBV7-2, the J call TRBJ2-7; weak D call: TRBD2 (5 bases). Germline CDR1 SGHTA, CDR2 FQGNSA. CDR3 size: 18 residues. Trimming pared 1 base from V and 2 bases from J, leaving 21 bases between. As DNA, the CDR3 is TGTGCCAGCAGCTTAGTCCCTGTTGGGCCTAGCCGAACCTACGAGCAGTACTTC. As protein: CASSLVPVGPSRTYEQYF.

The chain couples TRBV11-2 to TRBJ2-7, with a possible D match to TRBD2 (5 bases). Deletions cut 5 bases from V and 3 bases from J, with 17 bases between. The length of the CDR3 is 15 residues. Germline lookup yields CDR1 SGHAT and CDR2 FQNNGV. The CDR3 sequence is CASSPKRNRDYEQYF. CDR3 nucleotide sequence: TGTGCCAGCAGCCCAAAGCGGAACCGGGACTACGAGCAGTACTTC.

Here the CDR3 DNA reads TGTGCCACAACGGACAGAGCCGGGACTATGGGGGAGCAGTACTTC. Protein product: CATTDRAGTMGEQYF. The chain joins TRBV15 to TRBJ2-7; maybe TRBD2 (7 bases). V lost 9 bases to trimming and J lost 7 bases, with 25 bases between them. Germline CDR1 and CDR2: LNHNV and YYDKDF (reference sequence). The CDR3 runs 15 residues.

The V gene is TRBV6-1, the J gene TRBJ2-7; D remains ambiguous. Per the germline V gene, CDR1 is MNHNS and CDR2 is SASEGT. Trimming cost V 0 bases and J 2 bases, with 8 bases left between them. The CDR3 spans 14 residues. The CDR3 DNA reads as TGTGCCAGCAGTGAAGCGCAGTACACCTACGAGCAGTACTTC. Protein sequence: CASSEAQYTYEQYF.

The chain has TRBV11-2 and TRBJ1-1, with a possible D match to TRBD1 (5 bases). In germline, CDR1 is SGHAT, CDR2 FQNNGV. V lost 5 bases to trimming and J lost 7 bases, with 11 bases between them. The CDR3 has 12 residues. The CDR3 is CASSHRQSEAFF. Here the CDR3 DNA reads TGTGCCAGCAGCCACCGACAGAGTGAAGCTTTCTTT.

The chain is built from TRBV18 and TRBJ1-2; no reliable D call. Germline CDR1 KGHSH, CDR2 LQKENI. V gave up 2 bases and J gave up 8 bases, with 9 bases separating them. The CDR3 loop spans 12 amino acids. The CDR3 DNA sequence: TGTGCCAGCTCACCAGGGTTGGAGGGCTACACCTTC. It codes for CASSPGLEGYTF.

This clone was seen a few times. The rearrangement joins TRBV28 to TRBJ2-7; perhaps TRBD2 as D (7 bases). Trimming removed 4 bases at V and 2 bases at J, with 15 bases between. Germline V gene data show CDR1 as MDHEN and CDR2 as SYDVKM. The CDR3 length is 15 residues. This CDR3 reads CASSSRGAPPYEQYF. The CDR3 DNA reads TGTGCCAGCAGTTCCCGGGGGGCCCCCCCCTACGAGCAGTACTTC.